The 17 T cell receptor beta chains listed next were all sequenced from one sample in a study of T-cell reconstitution after alpha-beta-depleted transplantation in children. Construction of the TCRbeta library involved unique molecular identifiers. TCRdb analysed the PCR reads with MiXCR anew, one entry per CDR3 protein. This sample has 580,000 or so distinct CDR3 sequences, with under 25% found just once. Sequenced material: PBMCs, mostly from graft donor cells, taken 360 days after TCRalphabeta/CD19-depleted stem cell transplant. The receptors come from a boy in the first two years of life who had a stem cell transplant for acute myeloid leukemia, so the T cells may come from the graft donor.

This clonotype was observed at least ten times. The rearrangement links TRBV29-1 to TRBJ2-1, with D hard to call. The length of the CDR3 is 13 residues. Germline CDR1 SQVTM, CDR2 ANQGSEA. V lost 4 bases and J lost 4, with 11 bases in between. Written as DNA, the CDR3 is TGCAGCGTTGGGCCGCAGATTTACAATGAGCAGTTCTTC. Translating it yields CSVGPQIYNEQFF.

A few counts support this clonotype. The rearrangement links TRBV20-1 to TRBJ2-3; TRBD2 might be the D (6 bases). This CDR3 has 14 amino acids. Germline CDR1 is DFQATT and CDR2 is SNEGSKA (reference sequence). Trimming shortened V by 5 bases and J by 2 bases, and 14 bases separated the two germline ends. The CDR3 is CSAYGGGPTDTQYF. The CDR3 DNA reads TGCAGTGCTTACGGGGGTGGACCCACAGATACGCAGTATTTT.

The rearrangement uses TRBV10-3 and TRBJ2-1; either TRBD1 or TRBD2 may fit D (5 bases each). V was clipped by 4 bases and J by 9 bases, with 7 bases between them. The CDR3 loop spans 11 amino acids. Looked up from germline, CDR1 is ENHRY and CDR2 is SYGVKD. CDR3 protein: CAISGGSEQFF. CDR3 bases: TGTGCCATCAGTGGGGGGAGTGAGCAGTTCTTC.

This clonotype was detected many times. The genes are TRBV6-5 and TRBJ2-2; 10 nucleotides align to TRBD1. CDR3 size: 19 residues. Germline loops: CDR1 MNHEY, CDR2 SVGAGI. Germline trimming cut 0 bases from V and 3 bases from J; bases unmatched to any gene: 10. CDR3 bases: TGTGCCAGCAGTTACTCAGGGACAGGGGTACTCCAGTACACCGGGGAGCTGTTTTTT. Its protein product is CASSYSGTGVLQYTGELFF.

The chain employs TRBV7-9 and TRBJ1-1, with D unclear. V lost 3 bases, J lost 6 bases, and 8 bases lay in between. The CDR3 runs to 12 residues. CDR1 and CDR2 (germline): SEHNR, FQNEAQ (reference sequence). The CDR3 DNA follows: TGTGCCAGCAGCTTCCCGTTGTCTGAAGCTTTCTTT. Protein sequence: CASSFPLSEAFF. Variable domain in full (rest from reference TRBV7-9 and TRBJ1-1): DTGVSQNPRHKITKRGQNVTFRCDPISEHNRLYWYRQTLGQGPEFLTYFQNEAQLEKSRLLSDRFSAERPKGSFSTLEIQRTEQGDSAMYLCASSFPLSEAFFGQGTRLTVV.

This clonotype was seen only a few times. CDR3 in amino acids: CASSFGGGGLIDEQFF. In DNA form, the CDR3 reads TGTGCCAGCAGTTTCGGCGGGGGGGGCCTTATCGATGAGCAGTTCTTC. The chain couples TRBV12-3 or TRBV12-4 to TRBJ2-1; 9 bases fit TRBD2. V lost 3 bases to trimming and J lost 8 bases; unmatched junction nucleotides: 11. CDR3 length equals 16 residues.

The table lists this clonotype with many counts. The CDR3 coding sequence is TGTGCCAGCAAGGTGGGGACAGGGAACAATGAGCAGTTCTTC. Protein product: CASKVGTGNNEQFF. This chain connects TRBV6-5 to TRBJ2-1; 9 bases are shared with TRBD1. The CDR3 runs to 14 residues. CDR1 and CDR2 (germline): MNHEY, SVGAGI. The junction had 6 bases not matched to a gene; V was cut back by 7 bases and J by 5 bases.

At least ten counts were recorded for this clonotype. The chain links TRBV5-1 to TRBJ1-1; 8 nucleotides line up with TRBD1. The CDR3 is 16 amino acids. CDR1 and CDR2 (germline): SGHRS, YFSETQ. Trimming at V came to 0 bases and at J to 0 bases, leaving 4 bases not matched to a gene. As DNA, the CDR3 is TGCGCCAGCAGCTTGGCCGTGACAGGGGTGAACACTGAAGCTTTCTTT. It specifies CASSLAVTGVNTEAFF.

A few counts support this clonotype. CDR3 amino acids: CASSLASWYGELFF. The CDR3 DNA sequence: TGTGCCAGCAGCTTAGCTAGTTGGTACGGGGAGCTGTTTTTT. This sequence joins TRBV11-2 and TRBJ2-2, with no clear D. The germline V gene encodes CDR1 SGHAT and CDR2 FQNNGV. This CDR3 has 14 amino acids. Trimming pared 1 base from V and 7 bases from J, leaving 10 bases between.

The rearrangement uses TRBV7-2 and TRBJ2-3; D is unclear. V was pared by 6 bases and J by 2 bases, with 9 bases between. The germline gives CDR1 SGHTA, CDR2 FQGNSA. CDR3 length equals 13 residues. CDR3 sequence reads: CASRQTVTDTQYF. In nucleotides, the CDR3 is TGTGCCAGCAGACAAACAGTCACAGATACGCAGTATTTT.

The chain links TRBV20-1 to TRBJ1-5; 7 bases line up with TRBD1. Germline V CDR1 and CDR2: DFQATT, SNEGSKA (reference sequence). V lost 3 bases and J lost 4; bases outside the gene matches: 6. The CDR3 has 14 residues. In nucleotides, the CDR3 is TGCAGTGCTAGGGAGGGGGCGCGTAATCAGCCCCAGCATTTT. Protein: CSAREGARNQPQHF.

This clonotype has just a few counts. The J gene is TRBJ1-1, the V gene TRBV20-1; no clear D gene. The V end was cut by 7 bases, the J end by 1 base, with 7 bases between. Germline values: CDR1 DFQATT, CDR2 SNEGSKA (reference sequence). CDR3 length: 11 residues. In nucleotides, the CDR3 is TGCAGTGGGGCAGGGAACACTGAAGCTTTCTTT. Translating it yields CSGAGNTEAFF.

The CDR3 DNA sequence: TGTGCCAGCAGCTTGCGCGGGATCGCTGAAGCTTTCTTT. Translated, it gives CASSLRGIAEAFF. This chain links TRBV5-8 with TRBJ1-1; no definite D call. The CDR3 totals 13 residues. Germline lookup yields CDR1 SGHTS and CDR2 YDEGEE. V was shortened by 1 base and J by 6 bases, with 10 bases between the two germline ends.

This rearrangement joins TRBV6-5 to TRBJ2-2, with D uncertain. V lost 0 bases, J lost 1 base, and 9 bases lay in between. The CDR3 has 16 amino acids. Germline V CDR1 and CDR2: MNHEY, SVGAGI. The CDR3 protein is CASSYSSRVNTGELFF. CDR3 in DNA: TGTGCCAGCAGTTACTCAAGTAGGGTGAACACCGGGGAGCTGTTTTTT.

This rearrangement joins TRBV5-1 to TRBJ1-1; D remains unclear. This CDR3 contains 15 residues. Germline CDR1 SGHRS, CDR2 YFSETQ. Trimming removed 1 base from V and 4 bases from J, with 14 bases in between. The CDR3 DNA is TGCGCCAGCAGCTTGTTGAGAGAAGATAGCACTGAAGCTTTCTTT. Protein product: CASSLLREDSTEAFF. The full variable domain, completed using reference TRBV5-1 and TRBJ1-1, is KAGVTQTPRYLIKTRGQQVTLSCSPISGHRSVSWYQQTPGQGLQFLFEYFSETQRNKGNFPGRFSGRQFSNSRSEMNVSTLELGDSALYLCASSLLREDSTEAFFGQGTRLTVV.

The chain links TRBV7-9 to TRBJ2-3; D gene unclear. With 5 bases removed from V and 1 base from J, the gap between germline ends came to 13 bases. Germline V gene sequence: CDR1 SEHNR, CDR2 FQNEAQ (reference sequence). The CDR3 extends over 15 amino acids. The CDR3 region has the DNA TGTGCCAGCAGCCCCTCGGCGTGGGGCACAGATACGCAGTATTTT. It encodes CASSPSAWGTDTQYF.

Many counts were recorded for this clonotype. J is TRBJ1-5 and V is TRBV6-1; D possibly corresponds to TRBD1 (5 bases). V was pared by 4 bases and J by 2 bases, with 15 bases between. CDR3 length: 16 amino acids. Germline V lookup: CDR1 MNHNS, CDR2 SASEGT. CDR3 nucleotide sequence: TGTGCCAGCAGTGCCGTTGAGGGAGGGGGCAATCAGCCCCAGCATTTT. Translation gives CASSAVEGGGNQPQHF.